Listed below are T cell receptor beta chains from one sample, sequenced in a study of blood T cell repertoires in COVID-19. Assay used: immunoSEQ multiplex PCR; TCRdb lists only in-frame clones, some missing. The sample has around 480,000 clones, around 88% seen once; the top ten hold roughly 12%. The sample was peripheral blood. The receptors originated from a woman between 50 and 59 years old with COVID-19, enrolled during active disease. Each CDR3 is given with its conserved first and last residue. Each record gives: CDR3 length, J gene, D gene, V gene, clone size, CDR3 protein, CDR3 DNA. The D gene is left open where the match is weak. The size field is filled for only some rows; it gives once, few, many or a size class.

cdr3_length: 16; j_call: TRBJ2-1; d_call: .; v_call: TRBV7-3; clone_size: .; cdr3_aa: CASSYLEGGTYNEQFF; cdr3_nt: TGTGCCAGCAGCTACCTCGAGGGGGGGACCTACAATGAGCAGTTCTTC
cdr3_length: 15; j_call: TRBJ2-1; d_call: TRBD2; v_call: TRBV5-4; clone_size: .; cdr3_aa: CASSLSGGPWDEQFF; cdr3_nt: TGTGCCAGCAGCTTGTCGGGGGGGCCTTGGGATGAGCAGTTCTTC
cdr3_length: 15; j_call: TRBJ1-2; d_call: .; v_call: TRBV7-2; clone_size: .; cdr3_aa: CASSPGQLRFYGYTF; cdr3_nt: TGTGCCAGCAGCCCCGGACAGCTGCGATTCTATGGCTACACCTTC
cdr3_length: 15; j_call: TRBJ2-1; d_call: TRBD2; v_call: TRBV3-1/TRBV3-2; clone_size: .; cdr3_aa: CASSDTSGSYNEQFF; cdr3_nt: TGTGCCAGCAGTGACACTAGCGGCTCCTACAATGAGCAGTTCTTC
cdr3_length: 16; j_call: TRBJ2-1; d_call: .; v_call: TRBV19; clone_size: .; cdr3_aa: CASRGLEWGDHNEQFF; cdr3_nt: TGTGCCAGTAGGGGACTCGAGTGGGGGGACCACAATGAGCAGTTCTTC
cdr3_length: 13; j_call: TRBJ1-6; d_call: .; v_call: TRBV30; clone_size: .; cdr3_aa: CAWGPRGSSPLHF; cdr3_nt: TGTGCCTGGGGTCCCAGGGGAAGCTCACCCCTCCACTTT
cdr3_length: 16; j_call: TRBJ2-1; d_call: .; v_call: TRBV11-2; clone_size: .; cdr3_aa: CASSFTGGVPYNEQFF; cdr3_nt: TGTGCCAGCAGCTTCACCGGAGGGGTACCCTACAATGAGCAGTTCTTC
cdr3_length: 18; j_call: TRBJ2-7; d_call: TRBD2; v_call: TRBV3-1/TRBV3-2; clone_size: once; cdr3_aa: CASSQEGPMGGISYEQYF; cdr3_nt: TGTGCCAGCAGCCAAGAAGGTCCTATGGGGGGGATATCCTACGAGCAGTACTTC
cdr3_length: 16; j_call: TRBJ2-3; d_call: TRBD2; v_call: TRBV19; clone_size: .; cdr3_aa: CASSPSGGAIPDTQYF; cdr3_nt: TGTGCCAGTAGTCCTAGCGGGGGTGCAATTCCAGATACGCAGTATTTT
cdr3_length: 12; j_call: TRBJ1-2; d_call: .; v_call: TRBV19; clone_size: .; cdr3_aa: CASRGQGFGYTF; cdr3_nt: TGTGCCAGTAGAGGTCAGGGTTTTGGCTACACCTTC
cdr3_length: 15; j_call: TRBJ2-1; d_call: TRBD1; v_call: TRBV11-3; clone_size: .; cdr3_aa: CASSPEGTEYNEQFF; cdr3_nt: TGTGCCAGCAGCCCAGAGGGGACAGAGTACAATGAGCAGTTCTTC
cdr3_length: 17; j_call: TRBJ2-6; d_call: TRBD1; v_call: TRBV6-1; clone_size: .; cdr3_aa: CASSEQGAVSGANVLTF; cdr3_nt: TGTGCCAGCAGTGAACAGGGGGCGGTATCTGGGGCCAACGTCCTGACTTTC
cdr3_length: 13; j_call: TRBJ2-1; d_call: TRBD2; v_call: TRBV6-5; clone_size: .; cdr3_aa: CASIGGGATEQFF; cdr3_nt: TGTGCCAGCATTGGGGGAGGGGCCACTGAGCAGTTCTTC
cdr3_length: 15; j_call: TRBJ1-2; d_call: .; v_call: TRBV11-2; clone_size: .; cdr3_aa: CASSLADGRLDAYTF; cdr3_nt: TGTGCCAGCAGCTTAGCGGACGGGAGATTGGATGCCTACACCTTC
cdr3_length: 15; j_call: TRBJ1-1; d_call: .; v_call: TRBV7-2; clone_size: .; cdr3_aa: CASSLAAGAGTEAFF; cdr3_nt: TGTGCCAGCAGCTTAGCGGCAGGGGCAGGTACTGAAGCTTTCTTT
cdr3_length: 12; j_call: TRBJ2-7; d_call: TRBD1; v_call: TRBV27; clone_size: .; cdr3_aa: CASSQGAYEQYF; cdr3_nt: TGTGCCAGCAGCCAGGGGGCCTACGAGCAGTACTTC
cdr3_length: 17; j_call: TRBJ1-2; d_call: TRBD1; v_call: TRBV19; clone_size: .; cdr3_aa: CASSIDRGTNPNYGYTF; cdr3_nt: TGTGCCAGTAGTATCGACAGGGGTACGAATCCTAACTATGGCTACACCTTC
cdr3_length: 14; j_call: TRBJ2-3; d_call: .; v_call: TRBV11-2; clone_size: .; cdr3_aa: CASSLVGGADTQYF; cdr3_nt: TGTGCCAGCAGCTTAGTAGGGGGGGCAGATACGCAGTATTTT
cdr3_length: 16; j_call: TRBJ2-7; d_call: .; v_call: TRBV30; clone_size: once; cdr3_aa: CAWSANRAPWGYEQYF; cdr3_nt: TGTGCCTGGAGTGCCAACAGGGCTCCCTGGGGGTACGAGCAGTACTTC
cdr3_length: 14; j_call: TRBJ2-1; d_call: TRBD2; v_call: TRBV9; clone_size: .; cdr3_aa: CASSPSSGGNEQFF; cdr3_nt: TGTGCCAGCAGCCCATCGAGCGGGGGGAATGAGCAGTTCTTC
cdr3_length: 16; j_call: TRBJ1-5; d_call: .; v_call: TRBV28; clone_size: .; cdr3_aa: CASSPSGGLGNQPQHF; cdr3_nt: TGTGCCAGCAGTCCCTCGGGAGGGTTGGGCAATCAGCCCCAGCATTTT
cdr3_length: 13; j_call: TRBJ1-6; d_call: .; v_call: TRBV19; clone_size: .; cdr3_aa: CASREALNSPLHF; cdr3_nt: TGTGCCAGTAGGGAGGCGTTGAATTCACCCCTCCACTTT
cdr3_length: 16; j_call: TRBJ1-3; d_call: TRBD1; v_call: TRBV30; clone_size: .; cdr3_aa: CACYHRTGGGGNTIYF; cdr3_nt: TGTGCCTGCTACCACCGGACAGGGGGCGGCGGAAACACCATATATTTT
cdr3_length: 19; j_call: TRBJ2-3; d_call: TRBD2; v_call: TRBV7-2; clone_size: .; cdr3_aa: CASSLDWGPSGGYTDTQYF; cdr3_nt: TGTGCCAGCAGCTTAGACTGGGGCCCTAGCGGGGGTTACACAGATACGCAGTATTTT
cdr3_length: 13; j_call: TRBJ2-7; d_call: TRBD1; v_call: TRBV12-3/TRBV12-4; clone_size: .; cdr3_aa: CASRLGQRYEQYF; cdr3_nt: TGTGCCAGCAGGCTGGGACAGCGGTACGAGCAGTACTTC